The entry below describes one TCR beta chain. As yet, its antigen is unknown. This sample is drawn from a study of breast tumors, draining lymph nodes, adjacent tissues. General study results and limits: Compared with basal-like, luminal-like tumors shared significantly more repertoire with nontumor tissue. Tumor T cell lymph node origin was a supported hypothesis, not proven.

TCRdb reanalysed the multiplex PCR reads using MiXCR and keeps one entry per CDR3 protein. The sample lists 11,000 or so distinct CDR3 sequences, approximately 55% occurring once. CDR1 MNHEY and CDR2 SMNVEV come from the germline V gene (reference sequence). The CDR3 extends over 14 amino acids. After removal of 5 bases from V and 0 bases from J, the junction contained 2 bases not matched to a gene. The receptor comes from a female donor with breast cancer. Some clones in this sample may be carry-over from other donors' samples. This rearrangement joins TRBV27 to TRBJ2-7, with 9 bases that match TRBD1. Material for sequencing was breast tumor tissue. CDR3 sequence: CASSGQGSSYEQYF. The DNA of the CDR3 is TGTGCCAGCAGTGGACAGGGGAGCTCCTACGAGCAGTACTTC.